A single sample gave rise to the 24 T cell receptor beta chains below, sequenced in a study of cytotoxic CD8 clonotypes in ibrutinib-treated CLL. Sequenced by immunoSEQ multiplex PCR; TCRdb stores in-frame clones only, minus some. Of around 50,000 clones in the sample, around 52% were seen once. Sequences were derived from PBMCs, sampled after 24 months of ibrutinib treatment. The receptors come from a human donor with chronic lymphocytic leukemia.

The chain combines TRBV4-2 with TRBJ2-7, with D perhaps matching TRBD2 (5 bases). Looked up from germline, CDR1 is LGHNA and CDR2 is YNFKEQ. CDR3 size: 15 residues. V dropped 0 bases and J dropped 2 bases, with 11 bases sitting between them. The DNA of the CDR3 is TGTGCCAGCAGCCAAGAGGGGAACGGGGCCTACGAGCAGTACTTC. Translation gives CASSQEGNGAYEQYF.

The chain recombines TRBV9 with TRBJ2-5; a possible D gene is TRBD2 (6 bases). V was pared by 4 bases and J by 3 bases, with 13 bases between. This CDR3 comprises 14 residues. Germline CDR1 SGDLS, CDR2 YYNGEE. For the CDR3, the DNA is TGTGCCAGCAGCCCCATGGGCGGGGAAGAGACCCAGTACTTC. As protein: CASSPMGGEETQYF.

The CDR3 nucleotides read TGCGCCAGCAGCCAAGAAGAGGTAGGGGTTGGCCAAGAGACCCAGTACTTC. This encodes CASSQEEVGVGQETQYF. The genes are TRBV4-1 and TRBJ2-5; tentatively, D is TRBD1 (5 bases). V lost 0 bases, J lost 1 base, and 15 bases lay in between. This CDR3 region has 17 residues. The V gene's germline CDR1 is MGHRA and CDR2 YSYEKL.

The chain uses TRBV6-1 and TRBJ2-7; 13 nucleotides agree with TRBD2. V shed 4 bases and J 7 bases; nucleotides not matched to a gene: 7. This CDR3 comprises 15 residues. Germline CDR1 MNHNS, CDR2 SASEGT. CDR3 loop: CASSGLAGGTKEQYF. As DNA, the CDR3 is TGTGCCAGCAGTGGACTAGCGGGGGGCACTAAGGAGCAGTACTTC.

The genes are TRBV5-1 and TRBJ2-5; possible D gene TRBD2, 6 bases. Trimming pared 4 bases from V and 5 bases from J, leaving 12 bases between. The CDR3 loop spans 13 amino acids. In germline, CDR1 is SGHRS, CDR2 YFSETQ. In DNA, the CDR3 is TGCGCCAGCAGCGAGAGCGGGTCGGAGACCCAGTACTTC. It yields the protein CASSESGSETQYF.

In its sample, this clone was seen a few times. The chain is built from TRBV6-1 and TRBJ1-2; 9 bases align to TRBD1. The CDR3 consists of 14 residues. Germline V gene sequence: CDR1 MNHNS, CDR2 SASEGT. J lost 8 bases, V lost 4 bases, and 8 bases had no gene match. CDR3 residues: CASSATGGSRGYTF. The CDR3 DNA sequence: TGTGCCAGCAGTGCGACAGGGGGTTCGAGGGGCTACACCTTC.

CDR3 amino acids: CASSLKLLRQLFF. The CDR3 DNA sequence: TGTGCCAGCAGCTTAAAACTTCTTAGGCAGCTGTTTTTT. The rearrangement uses TRBV7-9 and TRBJ2-2; D unclear. Trimming removed 2 bases at V and 12 bases at J, with 13 bases between. Germline CDR1 reads SEHNR; CDR2 reads FQNEAQ (reference sequence). The CDR3 consists of 13 residues.

The V and J genes are TRBV29-1 and TRBJ1-1; 9 bases map to TRBD1. This CDR3 region has 14 residues. Trimming at V came to 4 bases and at J to 0 bases, leaving 3 bases not matched to a gene. Per germline, CDR1 SQVTM and CDR2 ANQGSEA. CDR3 coding DNA: TGCAGCGTTGTAGGGACAGGGCTGAACACTGAAGCTTTCTTT. It specifies CSVVGTGLNTEAFF.

The genes are TRBV14 and TRBJ2-7; 9 nucleotides line up with TRBD2. J gave up 6 bases and V 1 base, and 1 base lay outside the gene matches. The CDR3 loop spans 13 amino acids. Germline V CDR1 and CDR2: SGHDN, FVKESK. The CDR3, as DNA: TGTGCCAGCAGCCAAGGAGCGGGGGGCGAGCAGTACTTC. Translation gives CASSQGAGGEQYF.

The table lists this clone with a few counts. The gene calls are TRBV19 and TRBJ2-3; D may match TRBD1 or TRBD2 (6 bases each). V gave up 6 bases and J gave up 9 bases, with 19 bases separating them. Per germline, CDR1 LNHDA and CDR2 SQIVND (reference sequence). This CDR3 contains 14 residues. The chain's CDR3 is CASSRDSSRGTQYF. As DNA, the CDR3 is TGTGCCAGTAGCCGGGACTCATCGAGGGGGACGCAGTATTTT.

The chain employs TRBV5-6 and TRBJ2-2, with D possibly being TRBD1 or TRBD2 (5 bases each). Germline CDR1 and CDR2: SGHDT and YYEEEE. V lost 0 bases, J lost 3 bases, and 9 bases lay in between. The CDR3 sequence is 15 residues long. This CDR3 is CASSLVGAHTGELFF. The CDR3, as DNA: TGTGCCAGCAGCTTGGTCGGGGCCCACACCGGGGAGCTGTTTTTT.

The chain uses TRBV2 and TRBJ1-4; 9 nucleotides align to TRBD1. The CDR3 is 16 residues long. The germline CDR1 and CDR2 sequences are SNHLY and FYNNEI. After removal of 6 bases from V and 0 bases from J, the junction contained 5 bases not matched to a gene. The CDR3 nucleotides read TGTGCCAGCAGGATACAGGGGGCAGCAACTAATGAAAAACTGTTTTTT. Encoded protein: CASRIQGAATNEKLFF.

This clone was picked up a small number of times. The gene calls are TRBV5-6 and TRBJ2-7; tentative D call: TRBD1 (5 bases). Germline CDR1 is SGHDT and CDR2 is YYEEEE. This CDR3 has 12 residues. Trimming stripped 3 bases from V and 4 bases from J, with 8 bases between. CDR3 DNA sequence: TGTGCCAGCAGCTACGACAGTTACGAGCAGTACTTC. Its protein product is CASSYDSYEQYF.

V is TRBV7-6 and J is TRBJ1-1, with D unclear. The CDR3 is made up of 14 amino acids. V was shortened by 0 bases and J by 1 base, with 6 bases between the two germline ends. Germline CDR1 reads SGHVS; CDR2 reads FNYEAQ. The DNA of the CDR3 is TGTGCCAGCAGCTTAGCGGCAGGGAACACTGAAGCTTTCTTT. It specifies CASSLAAGNTEAFF.

This clone has just a few counts. The chain links TRBV19 to TRBJ2-1; D is unclear. The CDR3 is 14 residues long. Germline assignment: CDR1 LNHDA and CDR2 SQIVND (reference sequence). V lost 4 bases and J lost 0, with 7 bases in between. In nucleotides, the CDR3 is TGTGCCAGTAGTACACAAAGCTCCTACAATGAGCAGTTCTTC. Translation: CASSTQSSYNEQFF.

This clone was seen a few times. V gene TRBV19 combines with J gene TRBJ2-1, with TRBD1 identical over 8 bases. V was clipped by 3 bases and J by 8 bases; unmatched bases: 6. Germline V CDR1 and CDR2: LNHDA, SQIVND (reference sequence). CDR3 length: 14 residues. In DNA, the CDR3 is TGTGCCAGTAGTATGATGCAGGGGGCCGATGAGCAGTTCTTC. Its translation: CASSMMQGADEQFF.

This clone is a singleton in its sample. V and J are TRBV7-6 and TRBJ1-2; D possibly corresponds to TRBD1 (6 bases). Germline values: CDR1 SGHVS, CDR2 FNYEAQ. The germline V and J ends were trimmed by 5 bases and 2 bases, with 9 bases remaining between them. The CDR3 spans 13 residues. The CDR3, as DNA: TGTGCCAGCAGCAAAGGACAGAACTATGGCTACACCTTC. This gives the protein CASSKGQNYGYTF.

This clone was seen just once. The rearrangement links TRBV5-1 to TRBJ2-7; TRBD2 matches 10 bases. This CDR3 region has 17 residues. Per the germline V gene, CDR1 is SGHRS and CDR2 is YFSETQ. Trimming at V came to 0 bases and at J to 4 bases, leaving 10 bases not matched to a gene. CDR3 nucleotides: TGCGCCAGCAGCTTGGCCAGCACTAGCGGGGATTTGTACGAGCAGTACTTC. The encoded protein is CASSLASTSGDLYEQYF.

The J gene is TRBJ1-6, the V gene TRBV5-1; the D is unclear. From germline, CDR1 is SGHRS and CDR2 YFSETQ. The CDR3 covers 15 residues. The ends were cut back, 4 bases at V and 8 bases at J, with 16 bases in the middle. This CDR3 is CASSRNSGGDSPLHF. In DNA, the CDR3 is TGCGCCAGCAGCAGAAACAGCGGTGGGGATTCACCCCTCCACTTT.

The CDR3 nucleotides read TGTGCCAGTAGTATAGATCCCTCCTCTGGAAACACCATATATTTT. This sequence encodes CASSIDPSSGNTIYF. The chain uses TRBV19 and TRBJ1-3; D is unclear. Trimming shortened V by 0 bases and J by 0 bases, and 6 bases separated the two germline ends. CDR3 length: 15 amino acids. The germline CDR1 and CDR2 sequences are LNHDA and SQIVND (reference sequence).

This chain uses TRBV11-1 with TRBJ2-2; TRBD2 agrees at 12 bases. The germline V gene has CDR1 SGHAT and CDR2 FQDESV (reference sequence). This CDR3 is 18 amino acids long. V lost 7 bases to trimming and J lost 0 bases; unmatched junction nucleotides: 9. CDR3 DNA: TGTGCCAGCACCCGGTGGGCTAGCGGGGGGGCGAACACCGGGGAGCTGTTTTTT. It is translated as CASTRWASGGANTGELFF.

CDR3 nucleotide sequence: TGTGCCAGCAGGCCACAGGGGGCGCGGAGCGAGCAGTACTTC. It specifies CASRPQGARSEQYF. The chain combines TRBV6-1 with TRBJ2-7, with 9 positions matching TRBD1. Germline CDR1 MNHNS, CDR2 SASEGT. V was pared by 6 bases and J by 6 bases, with 9 bases of the junction left unmatched. The CDR3 is 14 amino acids.

The V and J genes are TRBV29-1 and TRBJ2-1; D gene ambiguous. Germline loops: CDR1 SQVTM, CDR2 ANQGSEA. This CDR3 has 14 amino acids. V shed 6 bases and J shed 0 bases, with 12 bases lying between them. The CDR3 protein is CSVAPPSSYNEQFF. CDR3 in DNA: TGCAGCGTGGCCCCCCCAAGCTCCTACAATGAGCAGTTCTTC.

This rearrangement joins TRBV5-1 to TRBJ1-4; D is ambiguous. The germline gives CDR1 SGHRS, CDR2 YFSETQ. The CDR3 loop spans 17 amino acids. Between the trimmed V and J ends, which lost 0 bases and 2 bases, there was a span of 14 bases. The CDR3 DNA follows: TGCGCCAGCAGCTTGGGAATGACCTGGCAGACTAATGAAAAACTGTTTTTT. This codes for CASSLGMTWQTNEKLFF. The variable domain in full, completed from reference TRBV5-1 and TRBJ1-4, reads KAGVTQTPRYLIKTRGQQVTLSCSPISGHRSVSWYQQTPGQGLQFLFEYFSETQRNKGNFPGRFSGRQFSNSRSEMNVSTLELGDSALYLCASSLGMTWQTNEKLFFGSGTQLSVL.